What follows describes a single T cell receptor (beta chain). This record comes from a study of Graves' ophthalmopathy and Graves' hyperthyroidism. Certain patients, namely those with other autoimmune diseases, uncontrolled infections, pregnancy or lactation, were excluded. CDR3 size: 15 residues. Germline V CDR1 and CDR2: LNHDA, SQIVND (reference sequence). The V segment lost 5 bases and the J segment 5 bases; nucleotides outside the gene matches: 9. Amplifying from RNA transcripts, the study obtained TCR beta CDR3 regions. RT-PCR was first run with HTBI primers, then multiplex PCR in a second round. Each CDR3 protein gets one entry after TCRdb re-called the multiplex PCR reads with MiXCR. The sample lists a few hundred thousand distinct CDR3 sequences, 15% occurring once.

Sequencing was done on a sample of peripheral blood. The TCR was taken from a woman aged 18 to 35 with stable Graves' hyperthyroidism. The rearrangement links TRBV19 to TRBJ1-1; 9 positions agree with TRBD1. The CDR3 coding sequence is TGTGCCAGTAGTGCGCTGGGGACAGGGTATACTGAAGCTTTCTTT. Encoded protein: CASSALGTGYTEAFF. Using reference TRBV19 and TRBJ1-1 for the parts outside the CDR3, the full variable domain is DGGITQSPKYLFRKEGQNVTLSCEQNLNHDAMYWYRQDPGQGLRLIYYSQIVNDFQKGDIAEGYSVSREKKESFPLTVTSAQKNPTAFYLCASSALGTGYTEAFFGQGTRLTVV.